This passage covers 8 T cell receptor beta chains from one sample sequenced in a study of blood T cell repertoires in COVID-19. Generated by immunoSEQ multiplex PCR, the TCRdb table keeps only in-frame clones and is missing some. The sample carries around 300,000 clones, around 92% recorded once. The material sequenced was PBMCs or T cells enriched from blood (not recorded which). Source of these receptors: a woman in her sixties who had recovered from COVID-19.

In DNA, the CDR3 is TGTGCCAGCAGCGCGGGACAGCCGAACACCGGGGAGCTGTTTTTT. Encoded protein: CASSAGQPNTGELFF. The chain couples TRBV9 to TRBJ2-2; 7 positions match TRBD1. CDR3 length: 15 amino acids. Germline lookup yields CDR1 SGDLS and CDR2 YYNGEE. Germline trimming cut 3 bases from V and 0 bases from J; bases unmatched to any gene: 2.

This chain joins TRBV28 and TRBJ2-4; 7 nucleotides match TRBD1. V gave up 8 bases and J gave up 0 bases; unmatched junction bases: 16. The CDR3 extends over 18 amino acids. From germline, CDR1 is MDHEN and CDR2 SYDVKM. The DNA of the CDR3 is TGTGCCAGCCGGAAGGGGACAGAAACAGAATTAGCCAAAAACATTCAGTACTTC. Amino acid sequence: CASRKGTETELAKNIQYF.

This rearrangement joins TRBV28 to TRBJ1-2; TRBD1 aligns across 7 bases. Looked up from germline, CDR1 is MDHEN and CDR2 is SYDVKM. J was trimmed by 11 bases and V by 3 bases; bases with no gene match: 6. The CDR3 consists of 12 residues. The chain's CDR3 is CASSLDQTGYTF. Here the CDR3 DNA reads TGTGCCAGCAGTTTGGATCAGACAGGGTACACCTTC.

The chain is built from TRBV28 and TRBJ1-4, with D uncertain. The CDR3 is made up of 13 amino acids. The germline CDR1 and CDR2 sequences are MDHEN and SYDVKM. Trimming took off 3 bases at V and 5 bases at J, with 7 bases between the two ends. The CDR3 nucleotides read TGTGCCAGCAGTTTTACGCAGAATGAAAAACTGTTTTTT. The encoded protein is CASSFTQNEKLFF.

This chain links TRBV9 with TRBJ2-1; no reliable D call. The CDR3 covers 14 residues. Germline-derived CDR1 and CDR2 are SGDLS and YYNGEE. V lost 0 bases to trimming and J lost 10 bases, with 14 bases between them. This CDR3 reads CASSVGGWSEEQFF. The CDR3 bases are TGTGCCAGCAGCGTAGGAGGCTGGAGCGAAGAGCAGTTCTTC.

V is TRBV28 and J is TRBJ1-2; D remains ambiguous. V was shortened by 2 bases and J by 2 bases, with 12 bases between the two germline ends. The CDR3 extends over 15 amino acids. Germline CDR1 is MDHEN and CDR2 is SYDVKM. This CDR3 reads CASSLVFEGNYGYTF. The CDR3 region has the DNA TGTGCCAGCAGTTTAGTTTTCGAGGGCAACTATGGCTACACCTTC.

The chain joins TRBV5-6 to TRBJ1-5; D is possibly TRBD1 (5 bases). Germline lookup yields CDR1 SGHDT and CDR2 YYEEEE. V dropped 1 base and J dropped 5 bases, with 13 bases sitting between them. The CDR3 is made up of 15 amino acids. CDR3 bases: TGTGCCAGCAGCTTGACGGGGGGGTACGATCAGCCCCAGCATTTT. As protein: CASSLTGGYDQPQHF. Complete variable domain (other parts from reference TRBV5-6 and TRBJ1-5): DAGVTQSPTHLIKTRGQQVTLRCSPKSGHDTVSWYQQALGQGPQFIFQYYEEEERQRGNFPDRFSGHQFPNYSSELNVNALLLGDSALYLCASSLTGGYDQPQHFGDGTRLSIL.

In nucleotides, the CDR3 is TGTGCCAGCAGTGTCCAGGGGGCCAGCACAGATACGCAGTATTTT. Translation gives CASSVQGASTDTQYF. The rearrangement uses TRBV2 and TRBJ2-3; 8 bases agree with TRBD1. The CDR3 extends over 15 amino acids. Trimming took 4 bases from V and 0 from J; bases not matched to a gene: 3. CDR1 SNHLY and CDR2 FYNNEI come from the germline V gene.